This section outlines one T cell receptor beta chain sequence together with its context. No antigen is known for it. The CDR3 extends over 14 amino acids. In germline, CDR1 is SGHVS, CDR2 FQNEAQ. The ends were cut back, 3 bases at V and 10 bases at J, with 16 bases in the middle. The data originate from a study of identifying expanded T cells in peripheral blood. Points from the study as a whole: About 1.2 clones differed between technical replicates, versus around 15 and 19 over time.

TCRdb keeps only in-frame clones here, not all; method: immunoSEQ multiplex PCR. Of 45,000 to 60,000 clones listed, over 80% are singletons. No infections or other immune events were documented during collection. The sequenced sample consisted of blood. This chain connects TRBV7-8 to TRBJ2-1; D is tentatively TRBD1 or TRBD2 (6 bases each). This TCR was sampled from a person aged 18 to 70 in good health. The CDR3 here is CASSFNTGGREQFF. CDR3 in DNA: TGTGCCAGCAGCTTTAATACCGGGGGCCGGGAGCAGTTCTTC.